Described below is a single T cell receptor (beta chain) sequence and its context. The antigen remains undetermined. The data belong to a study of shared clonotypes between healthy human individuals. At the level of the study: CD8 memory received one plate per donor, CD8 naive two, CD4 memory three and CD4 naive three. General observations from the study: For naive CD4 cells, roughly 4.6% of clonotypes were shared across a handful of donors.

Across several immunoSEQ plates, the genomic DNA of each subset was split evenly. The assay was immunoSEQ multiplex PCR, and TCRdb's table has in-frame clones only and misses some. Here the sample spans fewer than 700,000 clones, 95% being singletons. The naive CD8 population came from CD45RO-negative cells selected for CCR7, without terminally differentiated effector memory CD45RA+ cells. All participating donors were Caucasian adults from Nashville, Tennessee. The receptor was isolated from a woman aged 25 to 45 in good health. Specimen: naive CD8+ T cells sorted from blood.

The CDR3 sequence is CASSDRRRTSSTYEQYF. The CDR3 DNA reads TGTGCCAGCAGCGATAGACGGCGGACCTCTTCCACCTACGAGCAGTACTTC. V and J are TRBV9 and TRBJ2-7; no clear D gene. The ends were cut back, 3 bases at V and 2 bases at J, with 21 bases in the middle. CDR1 and CDR2 from the germline V gene are SGDLS and YYNGEE. The CDR3 consists of 17 residues.